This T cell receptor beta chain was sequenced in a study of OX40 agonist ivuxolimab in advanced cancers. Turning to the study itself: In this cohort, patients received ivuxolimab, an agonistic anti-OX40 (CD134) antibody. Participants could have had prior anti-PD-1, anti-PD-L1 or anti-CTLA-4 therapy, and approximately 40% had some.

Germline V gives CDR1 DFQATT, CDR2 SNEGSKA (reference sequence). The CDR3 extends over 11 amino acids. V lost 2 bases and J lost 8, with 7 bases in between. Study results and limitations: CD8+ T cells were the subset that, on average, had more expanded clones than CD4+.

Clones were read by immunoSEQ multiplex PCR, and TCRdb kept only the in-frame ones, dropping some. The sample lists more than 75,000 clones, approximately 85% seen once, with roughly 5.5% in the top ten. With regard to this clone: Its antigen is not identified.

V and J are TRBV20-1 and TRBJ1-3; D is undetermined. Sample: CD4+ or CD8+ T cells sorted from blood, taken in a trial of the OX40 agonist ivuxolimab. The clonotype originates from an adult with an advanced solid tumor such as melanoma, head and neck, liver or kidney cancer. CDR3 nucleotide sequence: TGCAGTGCTAGACAGACGGACACCATATATTTT. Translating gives CSARQTDTIYF.